The 17 T cell receptor beta chains reported below all come from one sample, sequenced in a study of blood T cell repertoires in COVID-19. Some clones are missing from TCRdb's copy, which holds only in-frame ones; the method was immunoSEQ multiplex PCR. This repertoire shows about 420,000 clones, about 90% found once; its top ten account for 0.8% to 0.9%. Sequences were obtained from peripheral blood. These receptors were taken from a man aged 18 to 29 with COVID-19, enrolled during active disease.

This chain uses TRBV12-3 or TRBV12-4 with TRBJ1-2; no definite D call. The CDR3 is made up of 13 amino acids. V was cut by 4 bases and J by 4 bases, with 10 bases left in between. CDR3 nucleotides: TGTGCCAGCAGTTCCAGACGGGGCTATGGCTACACCTTC. This sequence encodes CASSSRRGYGYTF.

This CDR3 is CASSESSGRSYEQYF. The DNA for the CDR3 is TGTGCCAGCAGTGAATCTAGCGGGAGATCATACGAGCAGTACTTC. The chain has TRBV2 and TRBJ2-7; 10 positions match TRBD2. V lost 2 bases, J lost 4 bases, and 5 bases stayed unmatched. Germline V gene data show CDR1 as SNHLY and CDR2 as FYNNEI. The CDR3 totals 15 residues.

This sequence joins TRBV19 and TRBJ1-4, with a weak D call TRBD1 (6 bases). The CDR3 extends over 15 amino acids. Trimming took off 4 bases at V and 4 bases at J, with 13 bases between the two ends. Germline CDR1 reads LNHDA; CDR2 reads SQIVND (reference sequence). As DNA, the CDR3 is TGTGCCAGTAGTAGCCCCAGGGGAAATAATGAAAAACTGTTTTTT. This translates into CASSSPRGNNEKLFF.

The chain recombines TRBV5-1 with TRBJ2-7; 10 positions match TRBD2. With 0 bases clipped from V and 6 bases from J, the junction kept 9 bases outside the gene matches. Germline lookup yields CDR1 SGHRS and CDR2 YFSETQ. CDR3 size: 16 residues. The CDR3 nucleotides read TGCGCCAGCAGCTTGGCCCGCTCCAGGACTAGCGGCGAGCAGTACTTC. It encodes CASSLARSRTSGEQYF.

V is TRBV29-1 and J is TRBJ2-3; 10 nucleotides align to TRBD2. CDR1 and CDR2 (germline): SQVTM, ANQGSEA. Losses at the gene ends were 3 bases for V and 8 bases for J; bases not matched to a gene: 8. The CDR3 totals 14 residues. This CDR3 is CSVEGPAGGRTQYF. The DNA of the CDR3 is TGCAGCGTTGAGGGGCCAGCGGGGGGGCGTACGCAGTATTTT.

The V call is TRBV5-1, the J call TRBJ2-2; maybe TRBD2 (5 bases). Between the trimmed V and J ends, which lost 6 bases and 5 bases, there was a span of 17 bases. Looked up from germline, CDR1 is SGHRS and CDR2 is YFSETQ. The CDR3 is made up of 15 amino acids. The CDR3 DNA is TGCGCCAGCAAGAGAAGCGACTACCTAACCGGGGAGCTGTTTTTT. Protein sequence: CASKRSDYLTGELFF. The full variable domain, its missing parts supplied by reference TRBV5-1 and TRBJ2-2, is KAGVTQTPRYLIKTRGQQVTLSCSPISGHRSVSWYQQTPGQGLQFLFEYFSETQRNKGNFPGRFSGRQFSNSRSEMNVSTLELGDSALYLCASKRSDYLTGELFFGEGSRLTVL.

V gene TRBV29-1 combines with J gene TRBJ1-3; D uncertain. The CDR3 runs to 14 residues. V was cut by 7 bases and J by 0 bases, with 13 bases left in between. Germline V CDR1 and CDR2: SQVTM, ANQGSEA. The CDR3 DNA reads TGCAGCGCCTCGATGCGTGGCTCTGGAAACACCATATATTTT. This gives the protein CSASMRGSGNTIYF.

This chain links TRBV7-8 with TRBJ2-1; 8 positions agree with TRBD1. This CDR3 has 15 residues. Germline-derived CDR1 and CDR2 are SGHVS and FQNEAQ. V trimming: 5 bases; J trimming: 6 bases; junction bases outside the gene matches: 9. The CDR3 protein is CASSPGQGRRNEQFF. CDR3 coding DNA: TGTGCCAGCAGCCCTGGACAGGGTAGGCGCAATGAGCAGTTCTTC.

The rearrangement links TRBV29-1 to TRBJ2-7, with D perhaps matching TRBD1 (6 bases). Trimming left V 3 bases short and J 5 bases short, with 8 bases between. Germline-derived CDR1 and CDR2 are SQVTM and ANQGSEA. This CDR3 is 11 amino acids long. The CDR3 DNA reads TGCAGCGTTGAGGACAGAAACGAGCAGTACTTC. Amino acid sequence: CSVEDRNEQYF.

The chain uses TRBV13 and TRBJ2-7; 7 bases are a match to TRBD2. Losses at the gene ends were 5 bases for V and 5 bases for J; bases not matched to a gene: 6. Germline lookup yields CDR1 PRHDT and CDR2 FYEKMQ (reference sequence). The CDR3 totals 13 residues. The CDR3 loop is CASSEGLRNEQYF. CDR3 nucleotides: TGTGCCAGCAGCGAGGGACTAAGAAACGAGCAGTACTTC.

This chain links TRBV4-2 with TRBJ1-6, with D unclear. Trimming removed 1 base from V and 2 bases from J, with 9 bases in between. Germline V gene lookup returns CDR1 LGHNA and CDR2 YNFKEQ. The CDR3 has 16 residues. The CDR3 region is CASSQVGVTYNSPLHF. The CDR3, as DNA: TGTGCCAGCAGCCAAGTGGGAGTTACCTATAATTCACCCCTCCACTTT.

The V and J genes are TRBV20-1 and TRBJ2-2, with 11 positions matching TRBD2. The CDR3 spans 14 residues. In germline, CDR1 is DFQATT, CDR2 SNEGSKA (reference sequence). J gave up 7 bases and V 6 bases, and 7 bases lay outside the gene matches. The CDR3 coding sequence is TGCAGTGCCAGTAGCGGGAGGGGTATCGGGGAGCTGTTTTTT. This gives the protein CSASSGRGIGELFF.

CDR3 sequence (DNA): TGTGCCAGCAGAGACCAGGGGAACGAGCAGTACTTC. This gives the protein CASRDQGNEQYF. The chain links TRBV7-9 to TRBJ2-7, with TRBD1 as a possible D gene (6 bases). Looked up from germline, CDR1 is SEHNR and CDR2 is FQNEAQ (reference sequence). CDR3 length: 12 residues. V was trimmed by 6 bases and J by 5 bases, leaving 11 bases between them.

To note about this clone: An end of the junction differs from the germline gene, which may be a read error. The rearrangement uses TRBV3-1 (or the pseudogene TRBV3-2) and TRBJ2-5; D is possibly TRBD2 (5 bases). Germline-derived CDR1 and CDR2 are LGHDT and YNNKEL (reference sequence). This CDR3 spans 13 amino acids. Here the CDR3 reads CACSSFGVETQYF. The CDR3, as DNA: TGTGCCTGCAGTTCTTTCGGGGTCGAGACCCAGTACTTC.

The CDR3 spells CASSGRGGYEKLFF. The CDR3, as DNA: TGTGCCAGCAGCGGGCGGGGAGGGTATGAAAAACTGTTTTTT. This chain connects TRBV9 to TRBJ1-4; D ambiguous. The V gene lost 3 bases and the J gene lost 6 bases, with 12 bases spanning the gap. There are 14 residues in the CDR3. Per the germline V gene, CDR1 is SGDLS and CDR2 is YYNGEE. Full variable domain (remainder filled in from reference TRBV9 and TRBJ1-4): DSGVTQTPKHLITATGQRVTLRCSPRSGDLSVYWYQQSLDQGLQFLIQYYNGEERAKGNILERFSAQQFPDLHSELNLSSLELGDSALYFCASSGRGGYEKLFFGSGTQLSVL.

The rearrangement uses TRBV27 and TRBJ2-2; weak D call: TRBD1 (6 bases). CDR3 length equals 17 residues. The germline gives CDR1 MNHEY, CDR2 SMNVEV (reference sequence). The V end lost 6 bases, the J end lost 6 bases, and 23 bases lay between the germline ends. CDR3 nucleotide sequence: TGTGCCAGCAGCCCTCTTCTTACAGGGATGGGGCCCGGGGAGCTGTTTTTT. It specifies CASSPLLTGMGPGELFF.

The chain carries TRBV5-4 and TRBJ2-1; 9 bases are a match to TRBD2. The CDR3 runs 15 residues. Germline V gene data show CDR1 as SGHNT and CDR2 as YYREEE (reference sequence). With 4 bases clipped from V and 4 bases from J, the junction kept 6 bases outside the gene matches. The CDR3 coding sequence is TGTGCCAGCAGCCCTCCGACTAGCGGTTACAATGAGCAGTTCTTC. Translation gives CASSPPTSGYNEQFF.